Below, 30 T cell receptor beta chains from the same sample are listed, as sequenced in a study of cytomegalovirus exposure and HLA in healthy donors. Both 60 Vbeta primers and 13 Jbeta primers went into the PCR. Assay: immunoSEQ multiplex PCR; the TCRdb copy retains only in-frame clones and omits some. The data contain 130,000 or so clones, over 60% of them singletons. Sequencing was performed on PBMCs. Source of these receptors: a female donor in good health and CMV-seronegative.

The rearrangement links TRBV7-6 to TRBJ2-2; 7 bases align to TRBD1. This CDR3 contains 15 residues. Germline CDR1 reads SGHVS; CDR2 reads FNYEAQ. Trimming cost V 2 bases and J 5 bases; bases outside gene matches: 5. The CDR3: CASSLLGQNTGELFF. For the CDR3, the DNA is TGTGCCAGCAGCTTACTGGGACAGAATACCGGGGAGCTGTTTTTT.

This clone was counted only a few times. The genes are TRBV25-1 and TRBJ2-7; D is unclear. Germline V lookup: CDR1 MGHDK, CDR2 SYGVNS. Trimming took 1 base from V and 2 from J, leaving 15 bases between them. This CDR3 contains 16 residues. The DNA for the CDR3 is TGTGCCAGCAGTGAATCCGCGACACCACTCACCTACGAGCAGTACTTC. Protein product: CASSESATPLTYEQYF.

The chain couples TRBV19 to TRBJ2-3; 12 bases map to TRBD2. The CDR3 has 17 residues. Germline V lookup: CDR1 LNHDA, CDR2 SQIVND (reference sequence). Trimming removed 6 bases from V and 0 bases from J; junction bases left unmatched: 7. CDR3 nucleotide sequence: TGTGCCAGTAGCTCCCGGACTAGCGGGGCCAGCACAGATACGCAGTATTTT. Amino acid sequence: CASSSRTSGASTDTQYF. Filled out from reference TRBV19 and TRBJ2-3, the complete variable domain reads DGGITQSPKYLFRKEGQNVTLSCEQNLNHDAMYWYRQDPGQGLRLIYYSQIVNDFQKGDIAEGYSVSREKKESFPLTVTSAQKNPTAFYLCASSSRTSGASTDTQYFGPGTRLTVL.

J is TRBJ2-5 and V is TRBV5-6; D may be TRBD2 (6 bases). The J call is doubtful: the DNA matches TRBJ2-7 better. The CDR3 runs 15 residues. Germline V gene data show CDR1 as SGHDT and CDR2 as YYEEEE. The CDR3 is CASSFFGGLDYEQYF. CDR3 DNA sequence: TGTGCCAGCAGCTTTTTCGGAGGGCTTGACTACGAGCAGTACTTC.

The chain couples TRBV28 to TRBJ1-5, with TRBD1 as a possible D gene (5 bases). The germline CDR1 and CDR2 sequences are MDHEN and SYDVKM. The CDR3 extends over 14 amino acids. V lost 2 bases, J lost 2 bases, and 7 bases lay in between. The chain's CDR3 is CASSLDSGNQPQHF. The CDR3 nucleotides are TGTGCCAGCAGTTTAGACAGCGGCAATCAGCCCCAGCATTTT.

This sequence joins TRBV27 and TRBJ1-4; 11 bases are shared with TRBD1. The junction had 4 bases not matched to a gene; V was cut back by 5 bases and J by 8 bases. CDR1 is MNHEY and CDR2 is SMNVEV in the germline V gene (reference sequence). The CDR3 covers 14 residues. The CDR3 sequence is CASSRDRGKEKLFF. The CDR3 DNA sequence: TGTGCCAGCAGTCGGGACAGGGGGAAGGAAAAACTGTTTTTT.

This chain links TRBV7-3 with TRBJ2-2, with D possibly matching TRBD2 (6 bases). CDR1 SGHTA and CDR2 FQGTGA come from the germline V gene. The V end lost 5 bases, the J end lost 4 bases, and 8 bases lay between the germline ends. This CDR3 region has 13 residues. The CDR3 DNA follows: TGTGCCAGCAGCCCGGGGGTCACCGGGGAGCTGTTTTTT. This translates into CASSPGVTGELFF.

This chain links TRBV18 with TRBJ1-3, with 8 bases matching TRBD1. Germline V gene data show CDR1 as KGHSH and CDR2 as LQKENI. V gave up 2 bases and J gave up 4 bases; unmatched junction bases: 7. The CDR3 has 16 residues. The DNA of the CDR3 is TGTGCCAGCTCACCAGCCCAGGGGGCGCGAGGAAACACCATATATTTT. Encoded protein: CASSPAQGARGNTIYF.

This clone has more than one count but fewer than ten. This rearrangement joins TRBV6-5 to TRBJ2-6; D remains unclear. The CDR3 covers 16 residues. Trimming removed 1 base from V and 0 bases from J, with 7 bases in between. Germline CDR1 MNHEY, CDR2 SVGAGI. CDR3 region: CASSYWSSSGANVLTF. CDR3 coding DNA: TGTGCCAGCAGTTACTGGTCGAGCTCTGGGGCCAACGTCCTGACTTTC.

This clone was counted a few times. The rearrangement uses TRBV28 and TRBJ2-5; 8 positions agree with TRBD1. The CDR3 is made up of 15 amino acids. CDR1 is MDHEN, CDR2 SYDVKM, per germline. V shed 4 bases and J 5 bases; nucleotides not matched to a gene: 9. The CDR3: CASSSGQGRLETQYF. CDR3 sequence (DNA): TGTGCCAGCAGTTCCGGACAGGGACGATTGGAGACCCAGTACTTC.

This clone has more than one count but fewer than ten. This chain links TRBV9 with TRBJ2-3; 9 bases agree with TRBD2. The V gene's germline CDR1 is SGDLS and CDR2 YYNGEE. The CDR3 length is 15 residues. V was pared by 4 bases and J by 5 bases, with 8 bases of the junction left unmatched. CDR3 residues: CASSPWTSVKDTQYF. DNA of the CDR3: TGTGCCAGCAGCCCGTGGACTAGCGTTAAAGATACGCAGTATTTT.

This clone was found a few times. The rearrangement links TRBV7-2 to TRBJ1-2, with D perhaps TRBD1 (5 bases). Trimming removed 2 bases at V and 5 bases at J, with 12 bases between. The length of the CDR3 is 14 residues. The germline V gene encodes CDR1 SGHTA and CDR2 FQGNSA. The chain's CDR3 is CASSLNGGDYGYTF. The CDR3 DNA is TGTGCCAGCAGCTTAAATGGAGGGGATTATGGCTACACCTTC.

J is TRBJ2-1 and V is TRBV9, with 12 nucleotides matching TRBD2. From germline, CDR1 is SGDLS and CDR2 YYNGEE. This CDR3 spans 19 amino acids. V lost 4 bases, J lost 0 bases, and 11 bases stayed unmatched. DNA for the CDR3: TGTGCCAGCAGCCTAACACTAGCGGGGGGTTCAAGCTCCTACAATGAGCAGTTCTTC. This encodes CASSLTLAGGSSSYNEQFF. Combining the CDR3 with reference TRBV9 and TRBJ2-1 gives the whole variable domain DSGVTQTPKHLITATGQRVTLRCSPRSGDLSVYWYQQSLDQGLQFLIQYYNGEERAKGNILERFSAQQFPDLHSELNLSSLELGDSALYFCASSLTLAGGSSSYNEQFFGPGTRLTVL.

The V and J genes are TRBV5-8 and TRBJ1-5; TRBD1 aligns across 7 bases. V lost 0 bases and J lost 1; bases outside the gene matches: 1. The CDR3 extends over 15 amino acids. Germline CDR1 and CDR2: SGHTS and YDEGEE. CDR3 amino acids: CASSLEGASNQPQHF. The CDR3 bases are TGTGCCAGCAGCTTGGAGGGGGCGAGCAATCAGCCCCAGCATTTT. The full variable domain, with the rest looked up from reference TRBV5-8 and TRBJ1-5, is EAGVTQSPTHLIKTRGQQATLRCSPISGHTSVYWYQQALGLGLQFLLWYDEGEERNRGNFPPRFSGRQFPNYSSELNVNALELEDSALYLCASSLEGASNQPQHFGDGTRLSIL.

The chain combines TRBV7-9 with TRBJ1-2; no clear D. The germline V gene has CDR1 SEHNR and CDR2 FQNEAQ (reference sequence). The CDR3 is 12 amino acids. With 0 bases removed from V and 8 bases from J, the gap between germline ends came to 7 bases. DNA of the CDR3: TGTGCCAGCAGCTTAGCCCCCCCGGGCTACACCTTC. This gives the protein CASSLAPPGYTF.

The rearrangement links TRBV5-1 to TRBJ2-1; D gene unclear. This CDR3 is 16 amino acids long. The V end lost 6 bases, the J end lost 4 bases, and 20 bases lay between the germline ends. Germline V lookup: CDR1 SGHRS, CDR2 YFSETQ. CDR3 sequence (DNA): TGCGCCAGCACTATCTCATCCGGGTCCTTATACAATGAGCAGTTCTTC. This gives the protein CASTISSGSLYNEQFF.

This clone turned up a few times. The rearrangement links TRBV19 to TRBJ1-5; D is undetermined. Germline-derived CDR1 and CDR2 are LNHDA and SQIVND (reference sequence). V was pared by 4 bases and J by 8 bases, with 12 bases between. This CDR3 spans 13 amino acids. CDR3 loop: CASSTQILKPQHF. The CDR3 bases are TGTGCCAGTAGTACCCAGATTTTAAAGCCCCAGCATTTT. Variable domain in full (rest from reference TRBV19 and TRBJ1-5): DGGITQSPKYLFRKEGQNVTLSCEQNLNHDAMYWYRQDPGQGLRLIYYSQIVNDFQKGDIAEGYSVSREKKESFPLTVTSAQKNPTAFYLCASSTQILKPQHFGDGTRLSIL.

This clone was recorded only once. The CDR3 spells CASSLGTGTYEQYF. The CDR3 coding sequence is TGTGCCAGCAGCCTAGGGACAGGGACCTACGAGCAGTACTTC. The genes are TRBV5-4 and TRBJ2-7; 9 bases are a match to TRBD1. J was trimmed by 2 bases and V by 4 bases; bases with no gene match: 4. This CDR3 has 14 amino acids. The germline gives CDR1 SGHNT, CDR2 YYREEE (reference sequence).

V usage is TRBV28 and J usage is TRBJ2-1; TRBD2 agrees at 9 bases. In germline, CDR1 is MDHEN, CDR2 SYDVKM. CDR3 size: 16 residues. Trimming removed 6 bases from V and 7 bases from J; junction bases left unmatched: 13. The CDR3 coding sequence is TGTGCCAGCAGATCCAACCTAGCGGGGCTAGGGAATGAGCAGTTCTTC. Its protein product is CASRSNLAGLGNEQFF.

The J gene is TRBJ1-5, the V gene TRBV6-1, with D perhaps matching TRBD1 (5 bases). Trimming removed 3 bases from V and 4 bases from J, with 13 bases in between. The CDR3 is made up of 15 amino acids. In germline, CDR1 is MNHNS, CDR2 SASEGT. CDR3 in DNA: TGTGCCAGCAGTGAGCCCCCAGGGCAGAATCAGCCCCAGCATTTT. This gives the protein CASSEPPGQNQPQHF.

The V gene is TRBV6-1, the J gene TRBJ1-1, with a weak D call TRBD1 (5 bases). Germline V gene sequence: CDR1 MNHNS, CDR2 SASEGT. Trimming took off 7 bases at V and 5 bases at J, with 17 bases between the two ends. CDR3 size: 14 residues. The CDR3 sequence is CASTVPGGLTEAFF. The CDR3 coding sequence is TGTGCCAGCACTGTCCCCGGGGGGTTGACTGAAGCTTTCTTT.

The chain employs TRBV7-9 and TRBJ2-1, with D possibly TRBD2 on 6 matching bases. CDR3 length equals 13 residues. Per the germline V gene, CDR1 is SEHNR and CDR2 is FQNEAQ (reference sequence). The ends were cut back, 5 bases at V and 8 bases at J, with 13 bases in the middle. The CDR3 DNA reads TGTGCCAGCAGCGCCCCTAGCGCAGATGAGCAGTTCTTC. Protein sequence: CASSAPSADEQFF.

V is TRBV10-2 and J is TRBJ2-3; D is ambiguous. Germline values: CDR1 WSHSY, CDR2 SAAADI. This CDR3 is 12 amino acids long. V was trimmed by 8 bases and J by 0 bases, leaving 6 bases between them. The CDR3 DNA sequence: TGCGCCAGCTCTATCAGCACAGATACGCAGTATTTT. It codes for CASSISTDTQYF.

The V call is TRBV5-1, the J call TRBJ1-3; D might be TRBD1 (5 bases). The CDR3 is 17 residues long. Germline CDR1 reads SGHRS; CDR2 reads YFSETQ. V dropped 4 bases and J dropped 0 bases, with 17 bases sitting between them. The DNA for the CDR3 is TGCGCCAGCAGCCTGCCGGGCGACAGATACTCTGGAAACACCATATATTTT. Translating gives CASSLPGDRYSGNTIYF. Full variable domain (rest looked up from reference TRBV5-1 and TRBJ1-3): KAGVTQTPRYLIKTRGQQVTLSCSPISGHRSVSWYQQTPGQGLQFLFEYFSETQRNKGNFPGRFSGRQFSNSRSEMNVSTLELGDSALYLCASSLPGDRYSGNTIYFGEGSWLTVV.

This chain uses TRBV5-1 with TRBJ2-1; possible D gene TRBD2, 6 bases. Germline CDR1 reads SGHRS; CDR2 reads YFSETQ. V was pared by 4 bases and J by 16 bases, with 21 bases between. The CDR3 runs to 13 residues. The CDR3 bases are TGCGCCAGCAGCACGGAGGGGCTAGGGGTTCTATTCTTC. Its protein is CASSTEGLGVLFF. The full variable domain, rest sourced from reference TRBV5-1 and TRBJ2-1, is KAGVTQTPRYLIKTRGQQVTLSCSPISGHRSVSWYQQTPGQGLQFLFEYFSETQRNKGNFPGRFSGRQFSNSRSEMNVSTLELGDSALYLCASSTEGLGVLFFGPGTRLTVL.

Comments on this clone: At one boundary the junction diverges from the germline segment, which might be a read error. This chain joins TRBV7-9 and TRBJ2-3, with 7 positions matching TRBD1. CDR3 length equals 17 residues. Germline CDR1 and CDR2: SEHNR and FQNEAQ (reference sequence). DNA for the CDR3: TGTTCCAGCAGCTTAGAAGTCACGGGACAGCGAACAGATACGCAGTATTTT. This gives the protein CSSSLEVTGQRTDTQYF.

This chain links TRBV13 with TRBJ2-1; maybe TRBD2 (7 bases). The CDR3 spans 13 residues. Per the germline V gene, CDR1 is PRHDT and CDR2 is FYEKMQ (reference sequence). Trimming stripped 3 bases from V and 6 bases from J, with 9 bases between. The CDR3 here is CASSFRGANEQFF. As DNA, the CDR3 is TGTGCCAGCAGCTTCCGGGGGGCCAATGAGCAGTTCTTC.

This chain connects TRBV7-2 to TRBJ1-3; weak D call: TRBD1 (5 bases). Germline V gives CDR1 SGHTA, CDR2 FQGNSA. Trimming pared 1 base from V and 4 bases from J, leaving 11 bases between. The CDR3 runs to 15 residues. The CDR3 loop reads CASSLGGGFGNTIYF. The CDR3 region has the DNA TGTGCCAGCAGCTTAGGGGGGGGATTCGGAAACACCATATATTTT.

The gene calls are TRBV6-5 and TRBJ2-7; 7 positions match TRBD1. V lost 6 bases, J lost 3 bases, and 5 bases stayed unmatched. The CDR3 loop spans 13 amino acids. Germline CDR1 reads MNHEY; CDR2 reads SVGAGI. The CDR3 coding sequence is TGTGCCAGCAGGCAGGGACAGATCTACGAGCAGTACTTC. Protein sequence: CASRQGQIYEQYF.

The chain couples TRBV6-1 to TRBJ2-3; 11 nucleotides line up with TRBD1. V trimming: 11 bases; J trimming: 4 bases; junction bases outside the gene matches: 11. CDR3 length: 15 amino acids. Per the germline V gene, CDR1 is MNHNS and CDR2 is SASEGT. The CDR3 spells CAVRRDRGLSDTQYF. The CDR3, as DNA: TGTGCCGTCAGACGGGACAGGGGGTTGTCAGATACGCAGTATTTT.